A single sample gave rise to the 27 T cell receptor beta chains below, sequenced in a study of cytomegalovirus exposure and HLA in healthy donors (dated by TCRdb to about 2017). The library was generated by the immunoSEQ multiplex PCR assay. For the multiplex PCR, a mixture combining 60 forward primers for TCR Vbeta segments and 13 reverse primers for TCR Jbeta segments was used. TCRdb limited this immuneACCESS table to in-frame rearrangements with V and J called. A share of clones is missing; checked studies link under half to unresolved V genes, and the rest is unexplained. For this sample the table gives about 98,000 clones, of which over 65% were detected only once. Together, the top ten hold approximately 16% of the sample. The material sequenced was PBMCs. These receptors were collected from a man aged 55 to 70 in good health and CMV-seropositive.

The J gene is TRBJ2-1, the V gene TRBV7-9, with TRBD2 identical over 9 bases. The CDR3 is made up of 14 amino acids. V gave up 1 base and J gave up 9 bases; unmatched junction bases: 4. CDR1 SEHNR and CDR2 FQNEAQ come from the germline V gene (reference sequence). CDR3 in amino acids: CASSLGVSGSEQFF. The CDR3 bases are TGTGCCAGCAGCTTAGGGGTTAGCGGGAGTGAGCAGTTCTTC.

CDR3 residues: CASSYRTGSNQPQHF. The CDR3 DNA is TGTGCCAGCAGTTACCGGACAGGATCCAATCAGCCCCAGCATTTT. The chain employs TRBV6-6 and TRBJ1-5; 7 bases agree with TRBD1. Germline V gene lookup returns CDR1 MNHNY and CDR2 SVGAGI (reference sequence). V lost 2 bases and J lost 3; bases outside the gene matches: 4. The CDR3 sequence is 15 residues long.

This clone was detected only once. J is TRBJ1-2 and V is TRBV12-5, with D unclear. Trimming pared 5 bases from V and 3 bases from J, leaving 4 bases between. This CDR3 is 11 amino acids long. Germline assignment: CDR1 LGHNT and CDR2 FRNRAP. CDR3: CASGADYGYTF. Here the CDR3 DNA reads TGTGCTAGTGGTGCGGACTATGGCTACACCTTC.

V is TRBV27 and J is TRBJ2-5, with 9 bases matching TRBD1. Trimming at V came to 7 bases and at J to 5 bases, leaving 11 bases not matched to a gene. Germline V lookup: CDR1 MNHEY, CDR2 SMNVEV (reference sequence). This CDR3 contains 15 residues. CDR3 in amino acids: CASKDTGTGRETQYF. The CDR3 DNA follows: TGTGCCAGCAAAGATACCGGGACAGGGAGGGAGACCCAGTACTTC.

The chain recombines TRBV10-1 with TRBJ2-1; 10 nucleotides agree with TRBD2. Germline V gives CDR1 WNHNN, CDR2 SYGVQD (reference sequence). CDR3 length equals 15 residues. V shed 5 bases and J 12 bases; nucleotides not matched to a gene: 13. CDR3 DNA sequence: TGCGCCAGCAGTCCCGAGCTAGCGGGGGTCGCGAGGCAGTTCTTC. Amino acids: CASSPELAGVARQFF.

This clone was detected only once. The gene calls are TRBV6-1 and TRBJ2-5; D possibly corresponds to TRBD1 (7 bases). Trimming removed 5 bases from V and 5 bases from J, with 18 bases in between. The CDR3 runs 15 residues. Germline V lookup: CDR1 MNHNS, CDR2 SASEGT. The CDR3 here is CASSRMDQGGETQYF. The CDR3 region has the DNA TGTGCCAGCAGTCGAATGGATCAGGGGGGCGAGACCCAGTACTTC.

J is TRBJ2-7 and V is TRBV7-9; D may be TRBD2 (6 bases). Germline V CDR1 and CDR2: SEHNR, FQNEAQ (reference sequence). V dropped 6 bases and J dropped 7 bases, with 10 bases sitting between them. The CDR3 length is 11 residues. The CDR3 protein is CASREGGEQYF. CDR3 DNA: TGTGCCAGCAGGGAGGGTGGGGAGCAGTACTTC.

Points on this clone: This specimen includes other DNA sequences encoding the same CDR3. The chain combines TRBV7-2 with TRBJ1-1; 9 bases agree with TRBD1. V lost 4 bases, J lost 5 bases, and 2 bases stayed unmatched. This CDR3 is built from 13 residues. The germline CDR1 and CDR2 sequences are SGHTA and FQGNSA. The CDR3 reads CASSYRGQTEAFF. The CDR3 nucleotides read TGTGCCAGCAGCTACAGGGGGCAGACTGAAGCTTTCTTT.

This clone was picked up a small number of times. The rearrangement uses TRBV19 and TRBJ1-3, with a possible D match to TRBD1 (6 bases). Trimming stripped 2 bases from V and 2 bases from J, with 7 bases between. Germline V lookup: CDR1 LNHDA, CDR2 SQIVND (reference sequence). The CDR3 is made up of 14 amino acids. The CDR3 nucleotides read TGTGCCAGTAGTATACAGGGGACTGGAAACACCATATATTTT. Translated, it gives CASSIQGTGNTIYF.

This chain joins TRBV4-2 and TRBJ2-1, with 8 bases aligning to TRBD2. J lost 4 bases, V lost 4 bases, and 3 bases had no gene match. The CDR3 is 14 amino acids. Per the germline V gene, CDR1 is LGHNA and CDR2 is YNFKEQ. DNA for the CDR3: TGTGCCAGCAGCCCTCCGGGGGGGTACAATGAGCAGTTCTTC. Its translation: CASSPPGGYNEQFF.

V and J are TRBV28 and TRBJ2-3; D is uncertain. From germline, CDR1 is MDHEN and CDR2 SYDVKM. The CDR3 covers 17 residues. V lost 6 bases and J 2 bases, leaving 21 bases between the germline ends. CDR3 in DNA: TGTGCCAGCAGCCCCACCCCTGCTAGTTTTGTCACAGATACGCAGTATTTT. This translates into CASSPTPASFVTDTQYF.

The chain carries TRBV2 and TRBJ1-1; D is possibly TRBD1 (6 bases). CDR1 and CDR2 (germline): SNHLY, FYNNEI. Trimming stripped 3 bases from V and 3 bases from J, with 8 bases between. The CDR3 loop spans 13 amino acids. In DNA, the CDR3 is TGTGCCAGCAGTGAGGACAGCCACACTGAAGCTTTCTTT. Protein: CASSEDSHTEAFF.

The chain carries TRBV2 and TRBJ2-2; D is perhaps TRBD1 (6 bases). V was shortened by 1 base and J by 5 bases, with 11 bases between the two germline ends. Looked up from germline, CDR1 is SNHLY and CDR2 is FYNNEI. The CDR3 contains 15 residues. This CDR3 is CASSEVGTQTGELFF. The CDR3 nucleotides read TGTGCCAGCAGTGAAGTTGGGACACAAACCGGGGAGCTGTTTTTT.

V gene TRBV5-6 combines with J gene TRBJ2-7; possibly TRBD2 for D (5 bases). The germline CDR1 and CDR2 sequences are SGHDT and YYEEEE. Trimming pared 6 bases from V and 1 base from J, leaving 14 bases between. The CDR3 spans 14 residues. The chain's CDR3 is CASTIEGISYEQYF. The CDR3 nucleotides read TGTGCCAGCACCATCGAGGGTATTTCCTACGAGCAGTACTTC.

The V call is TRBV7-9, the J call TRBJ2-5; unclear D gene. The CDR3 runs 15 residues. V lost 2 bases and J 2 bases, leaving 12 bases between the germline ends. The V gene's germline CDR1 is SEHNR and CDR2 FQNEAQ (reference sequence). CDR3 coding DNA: TGTGCCAGCAGCTTAATTTTGGGCAGTCAAGAGACCCAGTACTTC. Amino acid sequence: CASSLILGSQETQYF.

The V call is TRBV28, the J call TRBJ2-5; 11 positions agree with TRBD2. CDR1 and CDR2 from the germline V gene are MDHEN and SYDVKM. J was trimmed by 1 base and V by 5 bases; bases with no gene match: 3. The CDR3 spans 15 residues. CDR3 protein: CASSLGTSGQETQYF. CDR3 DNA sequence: TGTGCCAGCAGTCTAGGGACTAGCGGCCAAGAGACCCAGTACTTC.

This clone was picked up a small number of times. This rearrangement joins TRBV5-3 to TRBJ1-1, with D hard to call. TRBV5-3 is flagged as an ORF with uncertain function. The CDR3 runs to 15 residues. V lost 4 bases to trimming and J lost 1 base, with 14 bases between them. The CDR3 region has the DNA TGTGCCAGAAGCCCCCAAGACAATGAGAACACTGAAGCTTTCTTT. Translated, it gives CARSPQDNENTEAFF.

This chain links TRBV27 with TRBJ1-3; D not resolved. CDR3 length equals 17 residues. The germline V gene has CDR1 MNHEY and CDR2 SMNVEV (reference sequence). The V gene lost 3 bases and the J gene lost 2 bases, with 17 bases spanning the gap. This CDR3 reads CASSLIPPGDPGNTIYF. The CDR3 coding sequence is TGTGCCAGCAGTTTGATACCCCCGGGTGACCCTGGAAACACCATATATTTT.

The CDR3 DNA is TGTGCCAGGCCTAACCGGGACAGGCGCAATCAGCCCCAGCATTTT. This sequence encodes CARPNRDRRNQPQHF. The rearrangement uses TRBV27 and TRBJ1-5; 8 bases line up with TRBD1. J gave up 2 bases and V 9 bases, and 9 bases lay outside the gene matches. This CDR3 spans 15 amino acids. Germline-derived CDR1 and CDR2 are MNHEY and SMNVEV (reference sequence).

The CDR3 loop is CASSETDIGNTIYF. In DNA, the CDR3 is TGTGCCAGCAGTGAGACAGATATCGGAAACACCATATATTTT. This chain links TRBV6-5 with TRBJ1-3, with D maybe TRBD1 (5 bases). The V and J ends lost 5 bases and 4 bases respectively, with 12 bases between them. CDR3 length equals 14 residues. Germline-derived CDR1 and CDR2 are MNHEY and SVGAGI.

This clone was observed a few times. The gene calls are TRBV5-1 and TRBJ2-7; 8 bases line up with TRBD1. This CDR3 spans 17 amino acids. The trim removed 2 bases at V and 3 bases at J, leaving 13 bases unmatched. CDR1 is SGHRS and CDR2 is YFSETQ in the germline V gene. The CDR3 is CASSFLPLPGQVYEQYF. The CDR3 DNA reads TGCGCCAGCAGCTTCTTACCCCTCCCGGGACAGGTCTACGAGCAGTACTTC.

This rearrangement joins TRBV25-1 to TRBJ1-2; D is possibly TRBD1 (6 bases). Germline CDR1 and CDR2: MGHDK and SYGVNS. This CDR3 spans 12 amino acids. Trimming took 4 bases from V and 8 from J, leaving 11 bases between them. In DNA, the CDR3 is TGTGCCAGCAGTGTCGGACAGAGCGGCTACACCTTC. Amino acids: CASSVGQSGYTF.

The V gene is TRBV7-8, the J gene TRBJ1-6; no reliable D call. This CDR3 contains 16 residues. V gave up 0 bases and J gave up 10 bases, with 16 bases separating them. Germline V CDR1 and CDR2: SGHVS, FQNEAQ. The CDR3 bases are TGTGCCAGCAGCTTAGCGCTGAGACGGACTCGGTCACCCCTCCACTTT. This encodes CASSLALRRTRSPLHF.

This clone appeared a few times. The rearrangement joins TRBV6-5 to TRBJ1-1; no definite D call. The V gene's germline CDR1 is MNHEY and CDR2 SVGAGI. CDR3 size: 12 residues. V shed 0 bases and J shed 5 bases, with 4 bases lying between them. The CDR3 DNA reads TGTGCCAGCAGTTACTCGAGAACTGAAGCTTTCTTT. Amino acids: CASSYSRTEAFF.

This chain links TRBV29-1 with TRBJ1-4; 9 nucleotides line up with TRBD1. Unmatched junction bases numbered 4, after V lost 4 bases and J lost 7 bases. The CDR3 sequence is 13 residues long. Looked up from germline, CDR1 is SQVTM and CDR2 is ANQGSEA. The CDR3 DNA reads TGCAGCGTTGGCGGACAGGGGTTTGAAAAACTGTTTTTT. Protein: CSVGGQGFEKLFF. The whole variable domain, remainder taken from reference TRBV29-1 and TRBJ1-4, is SAVISQKPSRDICQRGTSLTIQCQVDSQVTMMFWYRQQPGQSLTLIATANQGSEATYESGFVIDKFPISRPNLTFSTLTVSNMSPEDSSIYLCSVGGQGFEKLFFGSGTQLSVL.

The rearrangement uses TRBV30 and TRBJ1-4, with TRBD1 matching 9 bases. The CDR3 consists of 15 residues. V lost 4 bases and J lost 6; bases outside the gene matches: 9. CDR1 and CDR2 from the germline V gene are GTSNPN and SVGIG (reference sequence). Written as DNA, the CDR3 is TGTGCCTGGACCGGGAGGGGGACAGGGTATGAAAAACTGTTTTTT. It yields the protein CAWTGRGTGYEKLFF.

The CDR3: CASRSSGGNTGELFF. The CDR3, as DNA: TGTGCCAGCAGGTCTAGCGGGGGAAACACCGGGGAGCTGTTTTTT. V and J are TRBV5-4 and TRBJ2-2; 10 bases are a match to TRBD2. The CDR3 is made up of 15 amino acids. V shed 5 bases, J shed 2 bases, and the junction held 3 bases outside the gene matches. Germline V gene lookup returns CDR1 SGHNT and CDR2 YYREEE (reference sequence).